The 29 T cell receptor beta chains below come from one sample, sequenced in a study of T cell responses to AZD1222 COVID-19 vaccine. Assay: immunoSEQ multiplex PCR; the TCRdb copy retains only in-frame clones and omits some. This sample carries fewer than 120,000 clones, 85% to 90% of them seen once, and the ten largest clones take roughly 15%. This specimen was peripheral blood, taken 28 days after the second AZD1222 dose. Source of these receptors: an adult who received the AZD1222 COVID-19 vaccine.

This rearrangement joins TRBV13 to TRBJ2-1, with unresolved D. CDR1 and CDR2 (germline): PRHDT, FYEKMQ (reference sequence). The ends were cut back, 1 base at V and 10 bases at J, with 20 bases in the middle. The CDR3 is made up of 16 amino acids. The CDR3 region is CASSLAVTSPVQEQFF. In nucleotides, the CDR3 is TGTGCCAGCAGCTTAGCCGTGACCAGCCCGGTTCAGGAGCAGTTCTTC.

V and J are TRBV19 and TRBJ1-4, with a weak D call TRBD1 (6 bases). The CDR3 covers 18 residues. V was cut by 5 bases and J by 0 bases, with 19 bases left in between. Per the germline V gene, CDR1 is LNHDA and CDR2 is SQIVND (reference sequence). CDR3 protein: CASSGQIPLQATNEKLFF. CDR3 DNA: TGTGCCAGTAGTGGACAGATACCACTCCAAGCAACTAATGAAAAACTGTTTTTT.

The chain employs TRBV24-1 and TRBJ1-5, with D unclear. The CDR3 totals 14 residues. The V end lost 2 bases, the J end lost 6 bases, and 10 bases lay between the germline ends. The germline gives CDR1 KGHDR, CDR2 SFDVKD. The chain's CDR3 is CATSDSGSSQPQHF. The CDR3 DNA reads as TGTGCCACCAGTGATTCGGGCAGTAGTCAGCCCCAGCATTTT.

The V gene is TRBV19, the J gene TRBJ1-5; maybe TRBD1 (5 bases). V lost 0 bases to trimming and J lost 5 bases, with 14 bases between them. The CDR3 is made up of 16 amino acids. Looked up from germline, CDR1 is LNHDA and CDR2 is SQIVND (reference sequence). In DNA, the CDR3 is TGTGCCAGTAGTATAGATCACCAGGGAAAGCATCAGCCCCAGCATTTT. Its translation is CASSIDHQGKHQPQHF.

V is TRBV12-3 or TRBV12-4 and J is TRBJ2-7; no clear D. The CDR3 is 12 amino acids. Deletions cut 6 bases from V and 4 bases from J, with 10 bases between. This CDR3 is CASRLTSYEQYF. DNA for the CDR3: TGTGCCAGCAGGTTGACAAGTTACGAGCAGTACTTC.

This clone has just a few counts. The chain couples TRBV25-1 to TRBJ1-5, with 8 bases fitting TRBD1. Losses at the gene ends were 6 bases for V and 2 bases for J; bases not matched to a gene: 0. The length of the CDR3 is 13 residues. The germline V gene encodes CDR1 MGHDK and CDR2 SYGVNS. This chain's CDR3 is CASRGQGNQPQHF. The CDR3 nucleotides read TGTGCCAGCAGGGGACAGGGCAATCAGCCCCAGCATTTT. The full variable domain, rest sourced from reference TRBV25-1 and TRBJ1-5, is EADIYQTPRYLVIGTGKKITLECSQTMGHDKMYWYQQDPGMELHLIHYSYGVNSTEKGDLSSESTVSRIRTEHFPLTLESARPSHTSQYLCASRGQGNQPQHFGDGTRLSIL.

This clone was detected only once. J is TRBJ1-2 and V is TRBV13; D call uncertain. V was trimmed by 3 bases and J by 8 bases, leaving 16 bases between them. This CDR3 has 14 residues. In germline, CDR1 is PRHDT, CDR2 FYEKMQ (reference sequence). The CDR3 DNA reads TGTGCCAGCAGCTTTGCTGGGAACCCTAACGGCTACACCTTC. Its protein is CASSFAGNPNGYTF.

This clone was seen just once. The chain employs TRBV5-4 and TRBJ2-2, with TRBD1 matching 8 bases. The CDR3 contains 14 residues. Per germline, CDR1 SGHNT and CDR2 YYREEE (reference sequence). V was clipped by 4 bases and J by 7 bases; unmatched bases: 6. The CDR3 loop is CASSLQDRDGELFF. For the CDR3, the DNA is TGTGCCAGCAGCCTACAGGACAGGGACGGGGAGCTGTTTTTT.

V and J are TRBV6-5 and TRBJ1-2, with 9 nucleotides matching TRBD1. V shed 0 bases and J 5 bases; nucleotides not matched to a gene: 7. Germline V gives CDR1 MNHEY, CDR2 SVGAGI. This CDR3 spans 16 amino acids. CDR3 sequence reads: CASSYSSSDRGYGYTF. The CDR3 DNA reads as TGTGCCAGCAGTTACTCCTCGTCGGACAGGGGTTATGGCTACACCTTC.

The CDR3 reads CASSLVGVLNEQFF. CDR3 bases: TGTGCCAGCAGCTTAGTCGGGGTCCTCAATGAGCAGTTCTTC. V gene TRBV13 combines with J gene TRBJ2-1; the D gene is possibly TRBD2 (5 bases). The CDR3 covers 14 residues. CDR1 PRHDT and CDR2 FYEKMQ come from the germline V gene (reference sequence). V lost 1 base and J lost 6, with 10 bases in between.

This rearrangement joins TRBV12-1 to TRBJ1-2. TRBV12-1 is a listed pseudogene. This CDR3 has 14 residues. As DNA, the CDR3 is TGTGCCAGCAGCTCCACAGCGGTAAACTATGGCTACACCTTC. Translation gives CASSSTAVNYGYTF.

V and J are TRBV7-3 and TRBJ1-6; TRBD1 aligns across 9 bases. V shed 5 bases, J shed 3 bases, and the junction held 2 bases outside the gene matches. Germline CDR1 is SGHTA and CDR2 is FQGTGA. This CDR3 comprises 15 residues. The CDR3 DNA follows: TGTGCCAGCAGCAAGACAGGGGGCTATAATTCACCCCTCCACTTT. It codes for CASSKTGGYNSPLHF.

The chain combines TRBV21-1 with TRBJ1-1. TRBV21-1 is a known pseudogene. The CDR3 is 14 residues long. CDR3 loop: CASSKRTFNTEAFF. CDR3 sequence (DNA): TGTGCCAGCAGCAAGAGGACGTTCAACACTGAAGCTTTCTTT.

This chain connects TRBV5-5 to TRBJ2-6; 7 nucleotides agree with TRBD1. V shed 0 bases and J 0 bases; nucleotides not matched to a gene: 0. Germline V gives CDR1 SGHKS, CDR2 YYEKEE (reference sequence). The CDR3 contains 16 residues. CDR3 in amino acids: CASSLDRGSGANVLTF. Written as DNA, the CDR3 is TGTGCCAGCAGCTTGGACAGGGGCTCTGGGGCCAACGTCCTGACTTTC.

The V gene is TRBV7-3, the J gene TRBJ1-1; D possibly corresponds to TRBD1 (5 bases). The V end lost 5 bases, the J end lost 2 bases, and 9 bases lay between the germline ends. The CDR3 loop spans 13 amino acids. Germline values: CDR1 SGHTA, CDR2 FQGTGA. This chain's CDR3 is CASSLQGNTEAFF. The CDR3 DNA reads as TGTGCCAGCAGCCTCCAGGGTAACACTGAAGCTTTCTTT.

Regarding this clone: Other DNA sequences in this sample translate to the same CDR3. This chain joins TRBV3-1 (or the pseudogene TRBV3-2) and TRBJ1-1, with D unresolved. CDR3 length equals 14 residues. Germline V gives CDR1 LGHDT, CDR2 YNNKEL (reference sequence). The ends were cut back, 4 bases at V and 1 base at J, with 10 bases in the middle. The CDR3 region is CASSPRTENTEAFF. The CDR3, as DNA: TGTGCCAGCAGCCCCAGGACGGAGAACACTGAAGCTTTCTTT.

The CDR3 spells CASSLGTGGSWETQYF. The DNA of the CDR3 is TGTGCCAGCAGCTTGGGGACAGGGGGCTCGTGGGAGACCCAGTACTTC. The chain employs TRBV5-5 and TRBJ2-5, with 11 bases lining up with TRBD1. CDR1 and CDR2 from the germline V gene are SGHKS and YYEKEE (reference sequence). V gave up 0 bases and J gave up 5 bases; unmatched junction bases: 6. The CDR3 extends over 16 amino acids.

The chain uses TRBV4-1 and TRBJ2-2; D gene unclear. Per the germline V gene, CDR1 is MGHRA and CDR2 is YSYEKL. This CDR3 has 13 residues. V was clipped by 5 bases and J by 4 bases, with 8 bases between them. The CDR3 DNA sequence: TGCGCCAGCAGCAATAACAGCACCGGGGAGCTGTTTTTT. Residues: CASSNNSTGELFF.

This chain uses TRBV5-1 with TRBJ1-4, with 9 bases identical to TRBD1. The CDR3 extends over 14 amino acids. Trimming removed 4 bases from V and 4 bases from J; junction bases left unmatched: 2. CDR1 is SGHRS and CDR2 is YFSETQ in the germline V gene. The DNA for the CDR3 is TGCGCCAGCAGCCGGACAGGGGTTAATGAAAAACTGTTTTTT. Its translation is CASSRTGVNEKLFF.

Regarding this clone: The same CDR3 can be traced to other DNA sequences in this sample. This CDR3 reads CAIAALPYEQYF. The CDR3, as DNA: TGTGCCATCGCCGCCCTCCCCTACGAGCAGTACTTC. The chain is built from TRBV10-3 and TRBJ2-7; no clear D. V was cut by 8 bases and J by 2 bases, with 10 bases left in between. The CDR3 runs to 12 residues. CDR1 and CDR2 from the germline V gene are ENHRY and SYGVKD.

The chain joins TRBV10-3 to TRBJ1-1; unclear D gene. The CDR3 covers 13 residues. The ends were cut back, 6 bases at V and 6 bases at J, with 14 bases in the middle. From germline, CDR1 is ENHRY and CDR2 SYGVKD. In DNA form, the CDR3 reads TGTGCCATCAGAGAAAACAGTTTGGCTGAAGCTTTCTTT. Its protein product is CAIRENSLAEAFF.

This chain uses TRBV14 with TRBJ1-2; D call uncertain. V shed 4 bases and J shed 2 bases, with 8 bases lying between them. The CDR3 spans 13 residues. Germline CDR1 is SGHDN and CDR2 is FVKESK. DNA for the CDR3: TGTGCCAGCAGCCCGGGATCGAACTATGGCTACACCTTC. It yields the protein CASSPGSNYGYTF.

This rearrangement joins TRBV6-5 to TRBJ2-7; 15 nucleotides align to TRBD2. Germline V CDR1 and CDR2: MNHEY, SVGAGI. The CDR3 length is 16 residues. With V trimmed by 4 bases and J by 4 bases, 5 bases remained unmatched. CDR3 nucleotide sequence: TGTGCCAGCAGTTCTGGACTAGCGGGAGGGCTATACGAGCAGTACTTC. This gives the protein CASSSGLAGGLYEQYF.

The chain is built from TRBV2 and TRBJ2-7, with 8 bases fitting TRBD1. CDR1 is SNHLY and CDR2 is FYNNEI in the germline V gene. J gave up 4 bases and V 8 bases, and 7 bases lay outside the gene matches. There are 13 residues in the CDR3. CDR3 sequence reads: CASQGAFRYEQYF. The CDR3, as DNA: TGTGCCAGCCAGGGGGCCTTTCGTTACGAGCAGTACTTC.

This sequence joins TRBV5-1 and TRBJ1-6; D gene unclear. The CDR3 is 13 amino acids. Germline loops: CDR1 SGHRS, CDR2 YFSETQ. The V end lost 4 bases, the J end lost 7 bases, and 9 bases lay between the germline ends. The CDR3 DNA is TGCGCCAGCAGCCCACAAACGAATTCACCCCTCCACTTT. Translating it yields CASSPQTNSPLHF.

The chain recombines TRBV3-1 (or the pseudogene TRBV3-2) with TRBJ1-3; D is possibly TRBD1 (5 bases). Germline V gives CDR1 LGHDT, CDR2 YNNKEL (reference sequence). This CDR3 has 16 amino acids. The V and J ends lost 4 bases and 2 bases respectively, with 15 bases between them. The CDR3 coding sequence is TGTGCCAGCAGCCCGCAGGGACTGTTGGCTGGAAACACCATATATTTT. This sequence encodes CASSPQGLLAGNTIYF.

The table lists this clone with a count of one. This sequence joins TRBV10-2 and TRBJ1-2; possibly TRBD1 for D (5 bases). The CDR3 runs 13 residues. Trimming stripped 8 bases from V and 5 bases from J, with 15 bases between. Germline values: CDR1 WSHSY, CDR2 SAAADI. CDR3 coding DNA: TGCGCCAGCGGCGGGACCGACCCGTATGGCTACACCTTC. This encodes CASGGTDPYGYTF.

The V call is TRBV27, the J call TRBJ2-7; no firm D call. The germline V and J ends were trimmed by 0 bases and 0 bases, with 9 bases remaining between them. The CDR3 consists of 15 residues. Germline V lookup: CDR1 MNHEY, CDR2 SMNVEV (reference sequence). CDR3 sequence: CASSLSPGPSYEQYF. CDR3 in DNA: TGTGCCAGCAGTTTATCTCCAGGTCCCTCCTACGAGCAGTACTTC.

The rearrangement joins TRBV5-1 to TRBJ1-2; possible D gene TRBD1, 6 bases. Trimming took off 0 bases at V and 2 bases at J, with 14 bases between the two ends. CDR1 and CDR2 (germline): SGHRS, YFSETQ. This CDR3 region has 16 residues. Written as DNA, the CDR3 is TGCGCCAGCAGCTTGGTACTAGACAGGCAGAACTATGGCTACACCTTC. This codes for CASSLVLDRQNYGYTF.